Below, 14 T cell receptor beta chains from the same sample are listed, as sequenced in a study of CD8+ T cells in alopecia areata. Following extraction, RNA underwent reverse transcription to cDNA, which served as the sequencing template. TCRdb keeps only in-frame clones here, not all; method: immunoSEQ multiplex PCR. The repertoire holds about 150,000 clones, with 75% to 90% as singletons. Sequencing used CD8+ T cells sorted from blood, obtained at week 0. The receptors were gathered from a human donor with alopecia areata.

V usage is TRBV9 and J usage is TRBJ2-3; 9 positions match TRBD2. The CDR3 length is 16 residues. Germline trimming cut 4 bases from V and 2 bases from J; bases unmatched to any gene: 8. The germline V gene has CDR1 SGDLS and CDR2 YYNGEE. CDR3 loop: CASSPRAGGYTDTQYF. As DNA, the CDR3 is TGTGCCAGCAGCCCGCGAGCGGGAGGTTACACAGATACGCAGTATTTT.

The chain uses TRBV6-5 and TRBJ2-1; D is uncertain. Germline CDR1 is MNHEY and CDR2 is SVGAGI. There are 13 residues in the CDR3. Between the trimmed V and J ends, which lost 0 bases and 6 bases, there was a span of 6 bases. In nucleotides, the CDR3 is TGTGCCAGCAGTTACTCAGGAACCAATGAGCAGTTCTTC. Translated: CASSYSGTNEQFF.

The rearrangement joins TRBV7-9 to TRBJ2-3; D remains ambiguous. The CDR3 has 13 residues. Germline V lookup: CDR1 SEHNR, CDR2 FQNEAQ (reference sequence). V was trimmed by 8 bases and J by 2 bases, leaving 11 bases between them. The CDR3 DNA follows: TGTGCCAGCGCGCCGTCATACACAGATACGCAGTATTTT. It is translated as CASAPSYTDTQYF.

The V and J genes are TRBV2 and TRBJ2-7; D gene ambiguous. V lost 7 bases, J lost 7 bases, and 11 bases lay in between. Germline assignment: CDR1 SNHLY and CDR2 FYNNEI. This CDR3 is 11 amino acids long. CDR3 DNA: TGTGCCAGCATGGGGTCGGGTGAGCAGTACTTC. This encodes CASMGSGEQYF.

About this clone itself: One end of the junction does not line up with germline, which may come from a read error. The J gene is TRBJ2-7, the V gene TRBV7-7; TRBD1 matches at 7 bases. Germline assignment: CDR1 SSHAT and CDR2 FNYEAQ (reference sequence). The CDR3 is 15 amino acids. The CDR3 here is CASSLEAGRGYEQYF. The CDR3 DNA is TGTGCTAGCAGCTTAGAGGCCGGCAGGGGGTACGAGCAGTACTTC.

J is TRBJ1-2 and V is TRBV11-2; 9 nucleotides match TRBD1. The CDR3 extends over 16 amino acids. Per germline, CDR1 SGHAT and CDR2 FQNNGV. Germline trimming cut 8 bases from V and 3 bases from J; bases unmatched to any gene: 13. CDR3 nucleotides: TGTGCCAGCGGTCCCGATCGGGACAGGGACTACTATGGCTACACCTTC. Protein product: CASGPDRDRDYYGYTF.

A single count supports this clone. The genes are TRBV19 and TRBJ1-5; no clear D. Deletions cut 1 base from V and 0 bases from J, with 16 bases between. CDR1 is LNHDA, CDR2 SQIVND, per germline (reference sequence). The length of the CDR3 is 18 residues. CDR3 DNA sequence: TGTGCCAGTAGTATAGTAGGGTGGGAACTTTATAGCAATCAGCCCCAGCATTTT. This gives the protein CASSIVGWELYSNQPQHF. Full variable domain (missing parts from reference TRBV19 and TRBJ1-5): DGGITQSPKYLFRKEGQNVTLSCEQNLNHDAMYWYRQDPGQGLRLIYYSQIVNDFQKGDIAEGYSVSREKKESFPLTVTSAQKNPTAFYLCASSIVGWELYSNQPQHFGDGTRLSIL.

The chain links TRBV9 to TRBJ2-1; 9 bases agree with TRBD1. CDR1 SGDLS and CDR2 YYNGEE come from the germline V gene. CDR3 length: 15 amino acids. J was trimmed by 8 bases and V by 4 bases; bases with no gene match: 10. Written as DNA, the CDR3 is TGTGCCAGCAGCCGTTCCGGGACAGGGAGCGATGAGCAGTTCTTC. Amino acids: CASSRSGTGSDEQFF.

The chain joins TRBV29-1 to TRBJ1-3; a weak D match, TRBD1 (5 bases). Trimming left V 3 bases short and J 0 bases short, with 9 bases between. This CDR3 region has 14 residues. Germline CDR1 SQVTM, CDR2 ANQGSEA. The CDR3 DNA reads TGCAGCGTTGAGTGGGGCCCCTCTGGAAACACCATATATTTT. Translating gives CSVEWGPSGNTIYF. Full variable domain (missing parts from reference TRBV29-1 and TRBJ1-3): SAVISQKPSRDICQRGTSLTIQCQVDSQVTMMFWYRQQPGQSLTLIATANQGSEATYESGFVIDKFPISRPNLTFSTLTVSNMSPEDSSIYLCSVEWGPSGNTIYFGEGSWLTVV.

This clone was observed a handful of times. The chain joins TRBV29-1 to TRBJ2-2; 13 bases fit TRBD2. Germline V lookup: CDR1 SQVTM, CDR2 ANQGSEA. J lost 7 bases, V lost 6 bases, and 8 bases had no gene match. This CDR3 region has 15 residues. CDR3 in amino acids: CSVELAGGRFGELFF. In nucleotides, the CDR3 is TGCAGCGTCGAACTAGCGGGAGGGCGATTCGGGGAGCTGTTTTTT.

CDR3 nucleotides: TGTGCCAGCAGTCTTTCTAGCGGGAGGAGGGGGGATACGCAGTATTTT. Its translation: CASSLSSGRRGDTQYF. The chain employs TRBV27 and TRBJ2-3; the match to TRBD2 covers 11 bases. J was trimmed by 6 bases and V by 5 bases; bases with no gene match: 10. The CDR3 length is 16 residues. From germline, CDR1 is MNHEY and CDR2 SMNVEV (reference sequence).

V usage is TRBV19 and J usage is TRBJ2-3, with 7 bases aligning to TRBD2. Trimming at V came to 5 bases and at J to 1 base, leaving 9 bases not matched to a gene. Germline V gene lookup returns CDR1 LNHDA and CDR2 SQIVND (reference sequence). This CDR3 has 16 amino acids. Written as DNA, the CDR3 is TGTGCCAGTAGTCCGGCGGGACTACGAGGCACAGATACGCAGTATTTT. Protein sequence: CASSPAGLRGTDTQYF.

This chain links TRBV4-1 with TRBJ1-1; D unresolved. The V gene's germline CDR1 is MGHRA and CDR2 YSYEKL. The CDR3 sequence is 14 residues long. Trimming pared 4 bases from V and 1 base from J, leaving 10 bases between. In nucleotides, the CDR3 is TGCGCCAGCAGCCCTTTGCCAGGGAACACTGAAGCTTTCTTT. It encodes CASSPLPGNTEAFF.

The V and J genes are TRBV29-1 and TRBJ2-2; D unresolved. CDR1 SQVTM and CDR2 ANQGSEA come from the germline V gene. The V and J ends lost 5 bases and 5 bases respectively, with 15 bases between them. The length of the CDR3 is 14 residues. CDR3 sequence: CSVSSEHPTGELFF. The DNA for the CDR3 is TGCAGCGTTTCCTCGGAACACCCTACCGGGGAGCTGTTTTTT.